This T cell receptor beta chain emerged from a study of shared clonotypes between healthy human individuals. Study overall: CD4 naive and CD4 memory each took three plates per donor, while CD8 naive took two and CD8 memory one. Regarding the study as a whole: Non-shared clonotypes displayed generation probabilities falling below those of clonotypes present in all four donors.

This clone was recorded once. Its matching antigen is unknown. CDR1 and CDR2 from the germline V gene are SGHVS and FQNEAQ. Between the trimmed V and J ends, which lost 3 bases and 6 bases, there was a span of 12 bases. The CDR3 consists of 14 residues. Only CD45RO-negative cells positively selected for CCR7 counted as naive CD8 cells, so terminally differentiated effector memory CD45RA+ cells were excluded. The protocol was immunoSEQ multiplex PCR, while the TCRdb copy is restricted to in-frame clones and leaves out a portion. This sample has millions of clones, with just under 95% found just once. The TCR originated in a man younger than 30 in good health. This sequence joins TRBV7-8 and TRBJ2-1; D not certain. The sequencing input was naive CD8+ T cells sorted from blood. CDR3 bases: TGTGCCAGCAGCTTTCTTTCGGACGGCAATGAGCAGTTCTTC. It codes for CASSFLSDGNEQFF.